The sequence of this TCR beta chain was determined in a study of CD8 T cells in ankylosing spondylitis. TCRdb passed the 5' RACE reads through MiXCR, listing each CDR3 protein once. This table has some 340,000 distinct CDR3 sequences, roughly 14% appearing once. Germline CDR1 and CDR2: LGHDT and YNNKEL (reference sequence). The V segment lost 5 bases and the J segment 2 bases; nucleotides outside the gene matches: 4. CDR3 length equals 15 residues. The J gene is TRBJ2-3, the V gene TRBV3-1, with 10 bases lining up with TRBD2. Sequenced sample: blood, either unsorted or a sorted T cell fraction (not recorded which). The sequence was collected from a male donor with ankylosing spondylitis or in good health (not recorded which). The CDR3 spells CASSSLAGHTDTQYF. The CDR3 DNA reads as TGTGCCAGCAGCTCACTAGCGGGGCACACAGATACGCAGTATTTT.